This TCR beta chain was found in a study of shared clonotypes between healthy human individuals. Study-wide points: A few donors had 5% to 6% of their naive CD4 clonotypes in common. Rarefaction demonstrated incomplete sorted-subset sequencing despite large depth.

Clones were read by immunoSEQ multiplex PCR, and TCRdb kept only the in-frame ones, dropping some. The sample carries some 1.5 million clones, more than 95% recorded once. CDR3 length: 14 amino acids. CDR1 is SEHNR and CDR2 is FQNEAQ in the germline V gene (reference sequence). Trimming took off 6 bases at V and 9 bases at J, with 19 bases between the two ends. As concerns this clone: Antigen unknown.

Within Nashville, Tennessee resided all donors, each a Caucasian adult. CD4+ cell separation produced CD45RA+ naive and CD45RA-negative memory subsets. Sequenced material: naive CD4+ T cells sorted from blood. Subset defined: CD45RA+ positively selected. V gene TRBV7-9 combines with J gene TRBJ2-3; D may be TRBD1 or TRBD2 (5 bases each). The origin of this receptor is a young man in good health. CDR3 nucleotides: TGTGCCAGCAGTTATGCCCTGGGGGTCCGAACGCAGTATTTT. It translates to CASSYALGVRTQYF.